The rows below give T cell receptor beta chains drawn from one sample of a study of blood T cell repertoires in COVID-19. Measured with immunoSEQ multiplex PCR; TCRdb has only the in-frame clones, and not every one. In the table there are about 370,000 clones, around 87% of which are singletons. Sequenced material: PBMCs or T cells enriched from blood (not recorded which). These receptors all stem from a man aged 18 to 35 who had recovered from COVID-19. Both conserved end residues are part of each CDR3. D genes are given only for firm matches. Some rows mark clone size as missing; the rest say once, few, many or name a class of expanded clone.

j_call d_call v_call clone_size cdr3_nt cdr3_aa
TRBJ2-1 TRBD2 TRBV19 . TGTGCCAGTAGTACCGGGACTCACGGGGGGGAGCAGTTCTTC CASSTGTHGGEQFF
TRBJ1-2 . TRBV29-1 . TGCAGCGTGGGGGGGGCAGCCACTAACTATGGCTACACCTTC CSVGGAATNYGYTF
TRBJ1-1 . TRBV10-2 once TGCGCCAGCAAGGGGGATCCGAACACTGAAGCTTTCTTT CASKGDPNTEAFF
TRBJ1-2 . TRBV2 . TGTGCCAGCAGTGTAGAGACAGGAGACACCTTC CASSVETGDTF
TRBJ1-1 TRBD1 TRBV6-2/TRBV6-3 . TGTGCCAGCAGTTACCGGGACAGGGCCTGGGACACTGAAGCTTTCTTT CASSYRDRAWDTEAFF
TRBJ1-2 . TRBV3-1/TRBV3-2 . TGTGCCAGCAGCCAAGATGCCAGCCCCGGGGTTGGAGGCTACACCTTC CASSQDASPGVGGYTF
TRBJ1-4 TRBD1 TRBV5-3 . TGTGCCAGAAGCCTAGGGACAGGGAAAGATAGGGGAACTAATGAAAAACTGTTTTTT CARSLGTGKDRGTNEKLFF
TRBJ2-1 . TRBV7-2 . TGTGCCAGCAGCTTAGGCAGCAATGAGCAGTTCTTC CASSLGSNEQFF
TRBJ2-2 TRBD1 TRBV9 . TGTGCCAGCAGCGTGGGACAGGGTGGGACCGGGGAGCTGTTTTTT CASSVGQGGTGELFF
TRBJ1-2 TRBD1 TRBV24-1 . TGTGCCACCAGTGGGTTGACAGGGGCTGGTGGCTACACCTTC CATSGLTGAGGYTF
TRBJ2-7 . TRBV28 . TGTGCCAGCAGTTTCTTCTCTCGCGAGCAGTACTTC CASSFFSREQYF
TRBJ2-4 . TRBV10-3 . TGTGCCATCAGAGCAAGACCGGAGGACATTCAGTACTTC CAIRARPEDIQYF
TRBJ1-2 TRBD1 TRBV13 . TGTGCCAGCAGCTTAGGCCGGGACAGGGATGGCTACACCTTC CASSLGRDRDGYTF
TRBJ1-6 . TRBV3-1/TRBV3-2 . TGTGCCAGCAGCCAAGACCTCTTGGGGGCGAGTTATAATTCACCCCTCCACTTT CASSQDLLGASYNSPLHF
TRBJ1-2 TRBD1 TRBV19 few TGTGCCAGTAATCCCACGGGACAGCTCTATGGCTACACCTTC CASNPTGQLYGYTF
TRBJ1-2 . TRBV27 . TGTGCCAGCAGCCCCTTCCCCGGGACAACCTATGGCTACACCTTC CASSPFPGTTYGYTF
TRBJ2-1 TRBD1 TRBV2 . TGTGCCAGCAGTGAGAGGACAGGGGGTTACAATGAGCAGTTCTTC CASSERTGGYNEQFF
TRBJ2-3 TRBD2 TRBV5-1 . TGCGCCAGCAGACTTGGGTCTAGCGGGGGGGCCGATACGCAGTATTTT CASRLGSSGGADTQYF
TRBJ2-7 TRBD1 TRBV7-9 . TGTGCCAGCAGCCCAGGGGGTAGGACCTACGAGCAGTACTTC CASSPGGRTYEQYF
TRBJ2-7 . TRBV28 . TGTGCCAGCAGTTTACCCCAGAACCCTTACGAGCAGTACTTC CASSLPQNPYEQYF
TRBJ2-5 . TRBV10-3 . TGTGCCATCAGTCCAGACCAAGAGACCCAGTACTTC CAISPDQETQYF
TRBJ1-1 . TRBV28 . TGTGCCAGCAGTTTCGGGCAGGGCGCTGAAGCTTTCTTT CASSFGQGAEAFF
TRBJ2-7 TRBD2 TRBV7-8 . TGTGCCAGCAGCTTAGGGGGGACTAGGGCCTACGAGCAGTACTTC CASSLGGTRAYEQYF
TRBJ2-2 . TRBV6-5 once TGTGCCAGCTGGACGGGAGCTTCCGGGGAGCTGTTTTTT CASWTGASGELFF
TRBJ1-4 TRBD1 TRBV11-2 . TGTGCCAGCAGCTTATTGGGTTGGACAGGTGAAAAACTGTTTTTT CASSLLGWTGEKLFF
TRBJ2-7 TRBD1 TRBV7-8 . TGTGCCAGCAGCTTTTTAGAGACAGGGATCTACGAGCAGTACTTC CASSFLETGIYEQYF
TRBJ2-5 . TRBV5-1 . TGCGCCAGCAGCTACCGGGACACTCTACAAGAGACCCAGTACTTC CASSYRDTLQETQYF
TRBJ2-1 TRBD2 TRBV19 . TGTGCCAGTAGTATAGATCACGGACTAGCGGGGGACAATGAGCAGTTCTTC CASSIDHGLAGDNEQFF
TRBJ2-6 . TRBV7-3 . TGTGCCAGCAGCTTGGGCATGGCTGGGGCCAACGTCCTGACTTTC CASSLGMAGANVLTF
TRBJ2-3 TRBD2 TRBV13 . TGTGCCAGCAGCAAAGGACTAGCGAGTAGCACAGATACGCAGTATTTT CASSKGLASSTDTQYF
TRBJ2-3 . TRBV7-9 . TGTGCCAGCAGCTTAGTAAGGGGGACCACAGATACGCAGTATTTT CASSLVRGTTDTQYF
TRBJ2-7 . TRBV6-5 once TGTGCCAGCGCAAGCCGGGACACGTCCTACGAGCAGTACTTC CASASRDTSYEQYF
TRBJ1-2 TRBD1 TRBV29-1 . TGCAGCGTTGAAGATCCAGGGGGCATTCCTAACTATGGCTACACCTTC CSVEDPGGIPNYGYTF
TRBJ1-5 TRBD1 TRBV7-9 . TGTGCCAGCAGCGGAAGAACAGGGGGAGAGCAACCCCAGCATTTT CASSGRTGGEQPQHF
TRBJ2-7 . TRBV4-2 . TGTGCCAGCAGCCAAATTCGCGAGGGAGGCGAGCAGTACTTC CASSQIREGGEQYF
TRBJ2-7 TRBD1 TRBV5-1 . TGCGCCAGCAGCTTGGGGGGACAGGCGGCAAGGGAGCAGTACTTC CASSLGGQAAREQYF
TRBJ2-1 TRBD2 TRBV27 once TGTGCCAGCAGTTTACCTAGAGCTGGGACTAGCGTAATCTACAATGAGCAGTTCTTC CASSLPRAGTSVIYNEQFF
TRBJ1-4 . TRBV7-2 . TGTGCCAGCAGCCCCCAGGGAGGAAACGAAAAACTGTTTTTT CASSPQGGNEKLFF
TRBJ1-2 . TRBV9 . TGTGCCAGCAGTAGGGATGGGGCCCTAGGTAGTCTGGATGGCTACACCTTC CASSRDGALGSLDGYTF
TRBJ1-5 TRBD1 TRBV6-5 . TGTGCCAGCAGTCGGGACAGGGGCAATCAGCCCCAGCATTTT CASSRDRGNQPQHF
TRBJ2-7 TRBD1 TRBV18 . TGTGCCAGCTCGTTCCGACAGGGGTCCTCCTACGAGCAGTACTTC CASSFRQGSSYEQYF
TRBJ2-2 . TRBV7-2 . TGTGCCAGCGGCAGAGTATTAGGGCGGGCCGGGGAGCTGTTTTTT CASGRVLGRAGELFF
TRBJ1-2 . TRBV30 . TGTGCCTGGGGATCTCATCGTCCCAGGGTAGGGTCTTATGGCTACACCTTC CAWGSHRPRVGSYGYTF
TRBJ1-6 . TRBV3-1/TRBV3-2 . TGTGCCAGCAGCCAAGATCTTACAGGCCAAAATTCACCCCTCCACTTT CASSQDLTGQNSPLHF
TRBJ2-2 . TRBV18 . TGTGCCAGCCCCAGGGGCCCCACCGGGGAGCTGTTTTTT CASPRGPTGELFF
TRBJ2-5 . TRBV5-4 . TGTGCCAGCAGCAACAACGTCGACATTCAAGAGACCCAGTACTTC CASSNNVDIQETQYF
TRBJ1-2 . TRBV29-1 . TGCAGCGTTGGTCCCGGGTTTGACTATGGCTACACCTTC CSVGPGFDYGYTF
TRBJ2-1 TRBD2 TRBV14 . TGTGCCAGCAGCCCCAGACTAGCGGGAGAGAATGAGCAGTTCTTC CASSPRLAGENEQFF
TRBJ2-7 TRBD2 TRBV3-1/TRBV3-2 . TGTGCCAGCAGCCCTAGCGGACCTTCCTACGAGCAGTACTTC CASSPSGPSYEQYF
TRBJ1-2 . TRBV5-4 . TGTGCCAGCAGCTTGGTTGGCAGTAGGAGGGATGGCTACACCTTC CASSLVGSRRDGYTF
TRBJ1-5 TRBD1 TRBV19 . TGTGCCAGCATCACAGGGGGCGGGAGCAATCAGCCCCAGCATTTT CASITGGGSNQPQHF
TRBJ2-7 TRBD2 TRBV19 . TGTGCCAGTAGTACTGGACTAGCGGGAGTGGGCGAGCAGTACTTC CASSTGLAGVGEQYF
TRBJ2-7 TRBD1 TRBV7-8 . TGTGCCAGCAGCAAAGGACAGGGCTACGAGCAGTACTTC CASSKGQGYEQYF
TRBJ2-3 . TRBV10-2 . TGCGCCAGCAGTTACACAGATACGCAGTATTTT CASSYTDTQYF
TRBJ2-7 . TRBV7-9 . TGTGCCAGCAGCGGAGCAATGGGAGTCGGGTACGAGCAGTACTTC CASSGAMGVGYEQYF
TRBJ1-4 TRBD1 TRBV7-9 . TGTGCCAGCAGCGGACAGGGGACGCTTAATGAAAAACTGTTTTTT CASSGQGTLNEKLFF
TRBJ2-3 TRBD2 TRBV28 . TGTGCCAGCACCATGGGACTAGCGGTCTCAGATACGCAGTATTTT CASTMGLAVSDTQYF
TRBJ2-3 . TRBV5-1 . TGCGCCAGCAGCTTGATTCCTACCACAGATACGCAGTATTTT CASSLIPTTDTQYF